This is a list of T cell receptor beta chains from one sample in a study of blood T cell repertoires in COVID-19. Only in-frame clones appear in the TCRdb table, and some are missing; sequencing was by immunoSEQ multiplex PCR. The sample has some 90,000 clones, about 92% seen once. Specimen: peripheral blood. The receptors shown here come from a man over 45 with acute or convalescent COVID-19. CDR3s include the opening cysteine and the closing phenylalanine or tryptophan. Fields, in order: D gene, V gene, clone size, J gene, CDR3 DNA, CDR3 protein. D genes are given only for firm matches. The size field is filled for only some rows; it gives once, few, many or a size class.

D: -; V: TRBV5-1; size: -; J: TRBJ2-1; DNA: TGCGCCAGCAGCTTGGCCGGGGGGCTGGACTACAATGAGCAGTTCTTC; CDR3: CASSLAGGLDYNEQFF
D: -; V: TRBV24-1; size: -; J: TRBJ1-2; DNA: TGTGCCACCAGTGATAGGACAGAGAACTATGGCTACACCTTC; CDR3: CATSDRTENYGYTF
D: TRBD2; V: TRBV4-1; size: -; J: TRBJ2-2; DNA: TGCGCCAGCAGCCACTGGACTAGCGGGAAATCGGGGGAGCTGTTTTTT; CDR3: CASSHWTSGKSGELFF
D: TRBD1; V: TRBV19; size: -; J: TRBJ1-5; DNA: TGTGCCAGTAGCGAGGGTCCGGGACAGATATCTAGCAATCAGCCCCAGCATTTT; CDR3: CASSEGPGQISSNQPQHF
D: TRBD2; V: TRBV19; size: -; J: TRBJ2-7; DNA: TGTGCCAGTAGTCCCACTAGCGGGGGCTCCTACGAGCAGTACTTC; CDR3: CASSPTSGGSYEQYF
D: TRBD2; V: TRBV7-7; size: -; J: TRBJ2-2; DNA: TGTGCCAGCAGCCAGATAGCGGGAGGGAACACCGGGGAGCTGTTTTTT; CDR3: CASSQIAGGNTGELFF
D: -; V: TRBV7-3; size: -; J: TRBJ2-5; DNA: TGTGCCAGCAGCTTATCTAGCGCTGAGACCCAGTACTTC; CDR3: CASSLSSAETQYF
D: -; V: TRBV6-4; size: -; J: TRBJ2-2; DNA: TGTGCCAGCAGTACAGGGAATACTTGGGACACCGGGGAGCTGTTTTTT; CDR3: CASSTGNTWDTGELFF
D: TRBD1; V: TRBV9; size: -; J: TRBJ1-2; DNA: TGTGCCAGCAGCCCCGGGACAGGGGGATTTTATGGCTACACCTTC; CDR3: CASSPGTGGFYGYTF
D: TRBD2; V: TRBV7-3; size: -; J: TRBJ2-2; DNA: TGTGCCAGCAGCTTACTAGCGGGGGTGAACACCGGGGAGCTGTTTTTT; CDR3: CASSLLAGVNTGELFF
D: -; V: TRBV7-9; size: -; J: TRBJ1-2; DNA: TGTGCCAGCAGCCTACAGGTTATTTATGGCTACACCTTC; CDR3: CASSLQVIYGYTF
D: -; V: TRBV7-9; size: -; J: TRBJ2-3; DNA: TGTGCCAGCAGACCACTAATCCCGGGACTGGGTCGGGTAAGGAATACGCAGTATTTT; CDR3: CASRPLIPGLGRVRNTQYF
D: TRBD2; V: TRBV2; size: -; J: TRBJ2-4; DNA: TGTGCCAGCAGTGTCCTCTCTAGCGGGGGGGCCAAAAACATTCAGTACTTC; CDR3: CASSVLSSGGAKNIQYF
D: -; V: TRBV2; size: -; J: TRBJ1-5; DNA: TGTGCCAGCAGCGAACAGGGAAGAGATCAGCCCCAGCATTTT; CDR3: CASSEQGRDQPQHF
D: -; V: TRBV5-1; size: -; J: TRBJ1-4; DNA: TGCGCCAGCAGCTTGGAGGGAGGTAATGAAAAACTGTTTTTT; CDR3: CASSLEGGNEKLFF
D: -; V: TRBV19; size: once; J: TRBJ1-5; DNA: TGTGCCAGTAGTTTCCCCCGGGCGCCGGGAGGCAGCAATCAGCCCCAGCATTTT; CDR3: CASSFPRAPGGSNQPQHF
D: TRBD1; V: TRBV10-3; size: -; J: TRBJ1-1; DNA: TGTGCCATCACTCCGGGACAGGGTGATGAAGCTTTCTTT; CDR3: CAITPGQGDEAFF
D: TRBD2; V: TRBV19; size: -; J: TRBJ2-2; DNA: TGTGCCAGTAGTCCTAATACGGGACTAGCGGGAGGGCAACCCACCGGGGAGCTGTTTTTT; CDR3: CASSPNTGLAGGQPTGELFF
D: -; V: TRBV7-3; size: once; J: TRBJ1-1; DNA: TGTGCCAGCAGCTTAACAGGGGGCACTGAAGCTTTCTTT; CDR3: CASSLTGGTEAFF
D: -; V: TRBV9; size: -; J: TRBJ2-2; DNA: TGTGCCAGCAGCGTAGACCTAGCCGGGGAGCTGTTTTTT; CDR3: CASSVDLAGELFF
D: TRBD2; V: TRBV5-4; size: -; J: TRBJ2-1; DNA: TGTGCCAGCAGCTTGACGACTAGCGGGAGCAATGAGCAGTTCTTC; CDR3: CASSLTTSGSNEQFF
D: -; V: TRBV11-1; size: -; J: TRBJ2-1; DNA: TGTGCCAGCAGCTCTGGACAGTCCTACAATGAGCAGTTCTTC; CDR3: CASSSGQSYNEQFF
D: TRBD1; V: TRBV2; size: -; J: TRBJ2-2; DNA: TGTGCCAGCAGTCAGTACAGGGGGAACACCGGGGAGCTGTTTTTT; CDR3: CASSQYRGNTGELFF